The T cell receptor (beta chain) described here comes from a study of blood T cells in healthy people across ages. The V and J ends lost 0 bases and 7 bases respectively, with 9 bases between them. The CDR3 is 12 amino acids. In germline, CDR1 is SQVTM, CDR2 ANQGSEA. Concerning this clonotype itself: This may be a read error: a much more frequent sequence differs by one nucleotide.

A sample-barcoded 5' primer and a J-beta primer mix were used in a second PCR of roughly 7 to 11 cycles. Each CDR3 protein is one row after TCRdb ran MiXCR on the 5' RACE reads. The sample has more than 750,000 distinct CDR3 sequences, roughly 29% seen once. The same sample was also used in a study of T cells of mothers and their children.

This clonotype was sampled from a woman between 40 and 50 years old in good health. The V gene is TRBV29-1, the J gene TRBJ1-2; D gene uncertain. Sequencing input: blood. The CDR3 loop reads CSVEDGISGYTF. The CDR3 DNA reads TGCAGCGTTGAAGATGGGATAAGTGGCTACACCTTC. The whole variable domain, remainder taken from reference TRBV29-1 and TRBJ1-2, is SAVISQKPSRDICQRGTSLTIQCQVDSQVTMMFWYRQQPGQSLTLIATANQGSEATYESGFVIDKFPISRPNLTFSTLTVSNMSPEDSSIYLCSVEDGISGYTFGSGTRLTVV.